This entry features one TCR beta chain sequence. Its antigen is undetermined. The entry originates in a study of cytotoxic CD8 clonotypes in ibrutinib-treated CLL. Findings and caveats of the study: Baseline clonality, above age-matched healthy donor levels, tracked circulating CD8+ T-cell counts. Sampling of sustained-remission and progressing patients occurred at differing times.

The table came from immunoSEQ multiplex PCR; TCRdb's copy has only in-frame clones and leaves some out. This sample carries approximately 190,000 clones, about 75% of them seen once, and the ten largest clones take 5.5% to 7%. The germline gives CDR1 MNHEY, CDR2 SMNVEV (reference sequence). The CDR3 is 14 residues long. V lost 0 bases and J lost 3, with 8 bases in between. This receptor was identified in a human donor with chronic lymphocytic leukemia. The chain joins TRBV27 to TRBJ1-1; D is ambiguous. This material consisted of PBMCs, taken after 12 months of ibrutinib treatment. The CDR3 protein is CASSLSGFHTEAFF. DNA of the CDR3: TGTGCCAGCAGTTTATCGGGCTTCCACACTGAAGCTTTCTTT.